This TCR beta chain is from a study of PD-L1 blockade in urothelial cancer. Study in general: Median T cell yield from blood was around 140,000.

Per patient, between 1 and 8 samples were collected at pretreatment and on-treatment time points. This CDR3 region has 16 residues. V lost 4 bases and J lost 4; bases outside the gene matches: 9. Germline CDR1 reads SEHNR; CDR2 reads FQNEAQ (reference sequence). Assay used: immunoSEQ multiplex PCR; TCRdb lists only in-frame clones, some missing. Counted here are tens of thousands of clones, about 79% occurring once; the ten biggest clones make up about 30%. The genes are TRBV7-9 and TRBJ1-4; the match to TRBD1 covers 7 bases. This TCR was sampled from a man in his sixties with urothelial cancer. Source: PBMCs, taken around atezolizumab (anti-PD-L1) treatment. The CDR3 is CASSSAQGGGNEKLFF. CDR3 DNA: TGTGCCAGCAGCTCAGCCCAGGGGGGTGGTAATGAAAAACTGTTTTTT.